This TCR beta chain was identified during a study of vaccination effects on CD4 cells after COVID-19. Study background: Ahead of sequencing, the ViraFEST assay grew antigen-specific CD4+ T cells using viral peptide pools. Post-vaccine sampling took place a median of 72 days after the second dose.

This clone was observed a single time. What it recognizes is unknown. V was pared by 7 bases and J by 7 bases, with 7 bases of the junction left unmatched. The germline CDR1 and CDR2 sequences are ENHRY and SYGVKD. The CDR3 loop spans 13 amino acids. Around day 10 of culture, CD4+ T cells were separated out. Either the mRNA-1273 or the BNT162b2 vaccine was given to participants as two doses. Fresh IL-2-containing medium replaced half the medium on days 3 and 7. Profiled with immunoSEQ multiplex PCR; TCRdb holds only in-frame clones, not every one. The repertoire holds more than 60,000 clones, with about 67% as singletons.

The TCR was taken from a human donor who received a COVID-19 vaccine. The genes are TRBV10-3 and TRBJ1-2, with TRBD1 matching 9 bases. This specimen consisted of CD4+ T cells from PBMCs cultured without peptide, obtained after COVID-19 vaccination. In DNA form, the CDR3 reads TGTGCCATCACTAGGACAGGGGATTTTGGCTACACCTTC. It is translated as CAITRTGDFGYTF.